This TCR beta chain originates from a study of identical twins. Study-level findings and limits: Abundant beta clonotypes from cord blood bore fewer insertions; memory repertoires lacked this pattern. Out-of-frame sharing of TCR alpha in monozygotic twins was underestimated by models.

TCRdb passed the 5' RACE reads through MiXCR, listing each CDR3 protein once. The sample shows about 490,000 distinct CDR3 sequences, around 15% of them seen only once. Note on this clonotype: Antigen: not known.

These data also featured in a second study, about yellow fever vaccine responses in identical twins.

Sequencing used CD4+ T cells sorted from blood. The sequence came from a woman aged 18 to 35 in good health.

As DNA, the CDR3 is TGCAGTGCTACCCCCACTAGCGGAGCCTACGAGCAGTACTTC. Its translation: CSATPTSGAYEQYF. The rearrangement uses TRBV20-1 and TRBJ2-7; 8 bases align to TRBD2. V lost 4 bases to trimming and J lost 2 bases; unmatched junction nucleotides: 7. The germline gives CDR1 DFQATT, CDR2 SNEGSKA (reference sequence). The CDR3 consists of 14 residues.